A single sample is the source of the 26 T cell receptor beta chains below, sequenced in a study of T cells in Graves' hyperthyroidism and ophthalmopathy. Researchers took RNA transcripts and amplified the TCR beta CDR3 regions from them. When the TCR CDR3 underwent first-round RT-PCR, the HTBI primer set was used. In TCRdb, the multiplex PCR reads were re-called with MiXCR into one record per CDR3 protein. This table has some 210,000 distinct CDR3 sequences, about a sixth appearing once. The specimen was blood. Receptor source: a man in his fifties with Graves' hyperthyroidism.

This clonotype was seen only a few times. An end of the junction differs from the germline gene, which may be a read error. This rearrangement joins TRBV9 to TRBJ1-2; D may be TRBD1 (6 bases). The CDR3 spans 16 residues. The germline gives CDR1 SGDLS, CDR2 YYNGEE. DNA for the CDR3: TGTGCCGGCAGCGTACCCAAGACAGGAAAGAACTATGGCTACACCTTC. As protein: CAGSVPKTGKNYGYTF.

This chain uses TRBV4-1 with TRBJ1-2, with no clear D. V lost 5 bases to trimming and J lost 8 bases, with 15 bases between them. The V gene's germline CDR1 is MGHRA and CDR2 YSYEKL. The CDR3 length is 13 residues. This CDR3 is CASSLTRGEGYTF. CDR3 nucleotide sequence: TGCGCCAGCAGCTTAACACGTGGGGAGGGCTACACCTTC.

V and J are TRBV10-1 and TRBJ2-2; D ambiguous. The CDR3 covers 12 residues. Germline V gives CDR1 WNHNN, CDR2 SYGVQD (reference sequence). Trimming shortened V by 4 bases and J by 6 bases, and 6 bases separated the two germline ends. The CDR3 region has the DNA TGCGCCAGCAGTGTGGGGTCCGGGGAGCTGTTTTTT. This codes for CASSVGSGELFF.

About this clonotype: This sequence may be a read error, since a much larger clone differs from it by one base. This rearrangement joins TRBV5-1 to TRBJ1-1, with 7 bases matching TRBD1. Germline assignment: CDR1 SGHRS and CDR2 YFSETQ. The CDR3 length is 14 residues. Here the CDR3 reads CASSLTTEGTEALF. DNA for the CDR3: TGCGCCAGCAGCTTGACAACAGAGGGGACAGAAGCTCTCTTT.

This clonotype was observed at least ten times. This chain's CDR3 is CASSQGQNSYNEQFF. As DNA, the CDR3 is TGTGCCAGCAGCCAAGGGCAGAACTCCTACAATGAGCAGTTCTTC. The chain uses TRBV3-1 and TRBJ2-1; unclear D gene. CDR3 length: 15 amino acids. Germline V lookup: CDR1 LGHDT, CDR2 YNNKEL (reference sequence). V dropped 1 base and J dropped 0 bases, with 7 bases sitting between them.

This clonotype was seen at least ten times. The J gene is TRBJ2-1, the V gene TRBV10-3; 14 positions match TRBD2. This CDR3 has 14 residues. V shed 7 bases and J 11 bases; nucleotides not matched to a gene: 7. Germline assignment: CDR1 ENHRY and CDR2 SYGVKD. The chain's CDR3 is CAITPGTSGSKQFF. The CDR3 DNA follows: TGTGCCATCACCCCCGGGACTAGCGGGAGTAAGCAGTTCTTC.

Ten or more counts support this clonotype. This chain uses TRBV7-9 with TRBJ2-3, with D unclear. This CDR3 spans 15 amino acids. Germline CDR1 is SEHNR and CDR2 is FQNEAQ (reference sequence). Trimming cost V 4 bases and J 4 bases, with 15 bases left between them. The CDR3 nucleotides read TGTGCCAGCAGCTCCCCCCGATCCCCGGCAGATACGCAGTATTTT. Translated: CASSSPRSPADTQYF.

This clonotype was recorded a few times. The J gene is TRBJ2-2, the V gene TRBV6-6; TRBD2 agrees at 7 bases. This CDR3 contains 15 residues. V shed 2 bases and J 8 bases; nucleotides not matched to a gene: 8. The germline V gene encodes CDR1 MNHNY and CDR2 SVGAGI (reference sequence). CDR3 sequence (DNA): TGTGCCAGCAGTTACGGGGCGGGAGAGTCAGGGGAGCTGTTTTTT. Amino acids: CASSYGAGESGELFF.

This clonotype showed up many times. This chain joins TRBV5-5 and TRBJ2-5, with D perhaps TRBD2 (5 bases). Trimming cost V 3 bases and J 5 bases, with 14 bases left between them. The germline V gene encodes CDR1 SGHKS and CDR2 YYEKEE (reference sequence). This CDR3 comprises 14 residues. The CDR3 nucleotides are TGTGCCAGCAGCTCACCTGAATCGGGGGAGACCCAGTACTTC. Translation gives CASSSPESGETQYF.

This clonotype showed up many times. The chain couples TRBV2 to TRBJ2-2, with a weak D call TRBD1 (6 bases). Trimming stripped 7 bases from V and 2 bases from J, with 14 bases between. Germline V CDR1 and CDR2: SNHLY, FYNNEI. CDR3 length: 15 residues. The CDR3 loop reads CASKKGQRNTGELFF. The CDR3 nucleotides read TGTGCCAGCAAAAAAGGACAGCGCAACACCGGGGAGCTGTTTTTT.

Ten or more counts support this clonotype. V usage is TRBV11-2 and J usage is TRBJ1-1, with D unclear. The CDR3 runs 12 residues. V was pared by 7 bases and J by 1 base, with 7 bases between. In germline, CDR1 is SGHAT, CDR2 FQNNGV. CDR3 sequence (DNA): TGTGCCAGCACCCGGGCGAACACTGAAGCTTTCTTT. Translating gives CASTRANTEAFF.

This clonotype was seen many times. This chain joins TRBV12-3 or TRBV12-4 and TRBJ2-7, with D possibly being TRBD2 (5 bases). The CDR3 spans 13 residues. Trimming stripped 6 bases from V and 4 bases from J, with 13 bases between. The DNA of the CDR3 is TGTGCCAGCAGCCAAACGAGGGAGTACGAGCAGTACTTC. It is translated as CASSQTREYEQYF.

There are many counts of this clonotype. This rearrangement joins TRBV7-3 to TRBJ2-7; tentatively, D is TRBD2 (5 bases). Germline V gene sequence: CDR1 SGHTA, CDR2 FQGTGA. The CDR3 contains 14 residues. Trimming cost V 5 bases and J 2 bases, with 13 bases left between them. The CDR3 spells CASSLQDGTYEQYF. The CDR3 nucleotides read TGTGCCAGCAGCCTCCAAGACGGGACCTACGAGCAGTACTTC.

The sample holds many counts of this clonotype. The chain carries TRBV15 and TRBJ2-7; D may be TRBD2 (5 bases). This CDR3 has 15 residues. The ends were cut back, 0 bases at V and 2 bases at J, with 11 bases in the middle. The germline V gene has CDR1 LNHNV and CDR2 YYDKDF (reference sequence). The CDR3 DNA is TGTGCCACCAGCAGAGAAGGGAGTGGGCCCTACGAGCAGTACTTC. Its translation is CATSREGSGPYEQYF.

This clonotype showed up many times. V usage is TRBV2 and J usage is TRBJ2-7; the match to TRBD2 covers 9 bases. CDR1 and CDR2 from the germline V gene are SNHLY and FYNNEI. J lost 5 bases, V lost 8 bases, and 4 bases had no gene match. The CDR3 totals 12 residues. The CDR3: CASGREGHEQYF. In DNA form, the CDR3 reads TGTGCCAGCGGGCGGGAGGGCCACGAGCAGTACTTC.

The chain uses TRBV19 and TRBJ2-2; possibly TRBD1 for D (6 bases). V lost 5 bases and J 5 bases, leaving 15 bases between the germline ends. CDR1 is LNHDA and CDR2 is SQIVND in the germline V gene (reference sequence). The CDR3 is made up of 15 amino acids. The chain's CDR3 is CASSETGTNTGELFF. The CDR3 coding sequence is TGTGCCAGTAGTGAAACCGGGACAAATACCGGGGAGCTGTTTTTT.

V usage is TRBV20-1 and J usage is TRBJ2-7, with TRBD2 as a possible D gene (7 bases). This CDR3 has 14 residues. Trimming pared 7 bases from V and 2 bases from J, leaving 18 bases between. CDR1 and CDR2 (germline): DFQATT, SNEGSKA (reference sequence). In nucleotides, the CDR3 is TGCAGTGGGAAGACGGGGGGCCCCCCCTACGAGCAGTACTTC. Protein product: CSGKTGGPPYEQYF.

V and J are TRBV12-3 or TRBV12-4 and TRBJ1-3; 7 bases agree with TRBD1. The CDR3 length is 20 residues. With V trimmed by 6 bases and J by 0 bases, 20 bases remained unmatched. CDR3 DNA: TGTGCCAGCAGCCTCCTGGTCCTTTACAGGGGTGATTACTCTGGAAACACCATATATTTT. Protein: CASSLLVLYRGDYSGNTIYF.

This clonotype has ten or more counts. The CDR3: CASSLSPSSYNEQFF. The CDR3 DNA reads TGTGCCAGCAGTTTAAGCCCTTCCTCCTACAATGAGCAGTTCTTC. The chain couples TRBV12-3 or TRBV12-4 to TRBJ2-1; D is unresolved. This CDR3 contains 15 residues. V lost 2 bases to trimming and J lost 0 bases, with 8 bases between them.

This clonotype was picked up a small number of times. This sequence joins TRBV5-6 and TRBJ1-4, with D maybe TRBD1 (5 bases). This CDR3 spans 12 amino acids. In germline, CDR1 is SGHDT, CDR2 YYEEEE. Trimming removed 4 bases at V and 5 bases at J, with 6 bases between. The CDR3 is CASSRQNEKLFF. As DNA, the CDR3 is TGTGCCAGCAGCCGACAGAATGAAAAACTGTTTTTT.

The V and J genes are TRBV5-1 and TRBJ2-3, with no clear D. Germline V lookup: CDR1 SGHRS, CDR2 YFSETQ. Trimming stripped 0 bases from V and 2 bases from J, with 7 bases between. This CDR3 has 14 residues. The CDR3 protein is CASSLDSTTDTQYF. The CDR3 coding sequence is TGCGCCAGCAGCTTGGACAGCACCACAGATACGCAGTATTTT.

This clonotype was counted between two and nine times. V gene TRBV27 combines with J gene TRBJ2-5; no firm D call. The V end lost 6 bases, the J end lost 2 bases, and 10 bases lay between the germline ends. Per germline, CDR1 MNHEY and CDR2 SMNVEV (reference sequence). The CDR3 spans 13 residues. The DNA for the CDR3 is TGTGCCAGCAGAGACTCCGGGCAAGAGACCCAGTACTTC. Translation gives CASRDSGQETQYF.

The chain uses TRBV15 and TRBJ2-1; TRBD2 aligns across 10 bases. Germline CDR1 reads LNHNV; CDR2 reads YYDKDF (reference sequence). Trimming cost V 0 bases and J 5 bases; bases outside gene matches: 7. The CDR3 has 17 amino acids. CDR3 sequence: CATSRDWPSGGDNEQFF. CDR3 DNA sequence: TGTGCCACCAGCAGAGATTGGCCTAGCGGGGGAGACAATGAGCAGTTCTTC.

V gene TRBV7-2 combines with J gene TRBJ2-6; D is ambiguous. In germline, CDR1 is SGHTA, CDR2 FQGNSA. Trimming stripped 4 bases from V and 0 bases from J, with 19 bases between. The CDR3 runs 19 residues. This CDR3 is CASSSRVKLKSSGANVLTF. DNA for the CDR3: TGTGCCAGCAGCTCAAGGGTTAAATTGAAGAGCTCTGGGGCCAACGTCCTGACTTTC.

The rearrangement uses TRBV25-1 and TRBJ2-3; TRBD1 matches 8 bases. The V segment lost 0 bases and the J segment 1 base; nucleotides outside the gene matches: 12. This CDR3 is 19 amino acids long. The germline gives CDR1 MGHDK, CDR2 SYGVNS. CDR3: CASSEYLGQGGLGTDTQYF. The CDR3 DNA reads TGTGCCAGCAGTGAATATCTTGGACAGGGAGGTTTGGGCACAGATACGCAGTATTTT.

The rearrangement joins TRBV28 to TRBJ2-7; 9 positions agree with TRBD1. The CDR3 is made up of 15 amino acids. J gave up 5 bases and V 9 bases, and 14 bases lay outside the gene matches. Germline loops: CDR1 MDHEN, CDR2 SYDVKM. The CDR3 nucleotides are TGTGCCAGTGGGGATGGGGGGACAGGGCTGCACGAGCAGTACTTC. It yields the protein CASGDGGTGLHEQYF.